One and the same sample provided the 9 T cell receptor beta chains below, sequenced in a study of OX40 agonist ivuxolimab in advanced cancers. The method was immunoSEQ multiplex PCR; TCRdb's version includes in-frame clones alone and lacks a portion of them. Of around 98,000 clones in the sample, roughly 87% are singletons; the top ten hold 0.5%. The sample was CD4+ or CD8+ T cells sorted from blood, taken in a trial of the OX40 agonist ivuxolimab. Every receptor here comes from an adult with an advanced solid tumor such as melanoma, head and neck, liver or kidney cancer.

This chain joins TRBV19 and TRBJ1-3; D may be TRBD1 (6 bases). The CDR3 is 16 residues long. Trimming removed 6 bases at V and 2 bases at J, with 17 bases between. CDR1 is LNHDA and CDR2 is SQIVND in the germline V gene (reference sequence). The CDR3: CASRGGQPSPGNTIYF. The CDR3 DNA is TGTGCCAGTAGGGGTGGACAGCCCAGCCCTGGAAACACCATATATTTT. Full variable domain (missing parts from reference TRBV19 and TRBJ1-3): DGGITQSPKYLFRKEGQNVTLSCEQNLNHDAMYWYRQDPGQGLRLIYYSQIVNDFQKGDIAEGYSVSREKKESFPLTVTSAQKNPTAFYLCASRGGQPSPGNTIYFGEGSWLTVV.

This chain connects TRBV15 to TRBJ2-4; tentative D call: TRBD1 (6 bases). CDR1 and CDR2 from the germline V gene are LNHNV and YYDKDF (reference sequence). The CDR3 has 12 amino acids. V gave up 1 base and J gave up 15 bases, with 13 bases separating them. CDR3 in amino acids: CATSRGRQEPYF. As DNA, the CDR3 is TGTGCCACCAGCAGAGGTCGACAGGAGCCGTACTTC.

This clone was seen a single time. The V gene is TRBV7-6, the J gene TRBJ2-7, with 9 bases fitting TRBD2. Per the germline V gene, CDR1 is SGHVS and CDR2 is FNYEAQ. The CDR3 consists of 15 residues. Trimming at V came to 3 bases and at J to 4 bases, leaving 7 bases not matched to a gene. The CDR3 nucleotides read TGTGCCAGCAGCTTTGGTAGCGGGGGTCGTTACGAGCAGTACTTC. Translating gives CASSFGSGGRYEQYF.

Written as DNA, the CDR3 is TGCGCCAGCAGTGAGCTGGGGGCAAAAACCGGGGAGCTGTTTTTT. Encoded protein: CASSELGAKTGELFF. The chain carries TRBV10-1 and TRBJ2-2; D might be TRBD1 (6 bases). The CDR3 extends over 15 amino acids. Trimming cost V 2 bases and J 5 bases, with 12 bases left between them. Germline V gene lookup returns CDR1 WNHNN and CDR2 SYGVQD (reference sequence).

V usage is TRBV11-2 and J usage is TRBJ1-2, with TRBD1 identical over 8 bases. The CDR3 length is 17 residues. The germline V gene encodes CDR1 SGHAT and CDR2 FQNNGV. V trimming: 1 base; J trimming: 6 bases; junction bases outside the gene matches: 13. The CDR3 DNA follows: TGTGCCAGCAGCTTAGTCGAACTGCGGGCAGGGGGCGATGGCTACACCTTC. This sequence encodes CASSLVELRAGGDGYTF.

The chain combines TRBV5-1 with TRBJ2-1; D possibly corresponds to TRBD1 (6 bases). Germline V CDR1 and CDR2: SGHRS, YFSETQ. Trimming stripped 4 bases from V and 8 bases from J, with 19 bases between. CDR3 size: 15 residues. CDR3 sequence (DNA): TGCGCCAGCAGCGTATCAGGGGTATCGGCCGATGAGCAGTTCTTC. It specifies CASSVSGVSADEQFF.

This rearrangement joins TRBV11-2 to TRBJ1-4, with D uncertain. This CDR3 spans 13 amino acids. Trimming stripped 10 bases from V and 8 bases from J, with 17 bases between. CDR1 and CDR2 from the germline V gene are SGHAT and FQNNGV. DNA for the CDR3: TGTGCCACCAATGGGATTCTCGGGGAAAAACTGTTTTTT. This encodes CATNGILGEKLFF.

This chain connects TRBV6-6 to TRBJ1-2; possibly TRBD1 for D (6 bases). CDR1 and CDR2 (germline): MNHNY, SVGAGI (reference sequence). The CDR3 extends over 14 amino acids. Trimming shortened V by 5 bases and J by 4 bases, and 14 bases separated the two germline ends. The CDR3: CASSPEPGVYGYTF. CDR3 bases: TGTGCCAGCAGTCCCGAACCAGGGGTCTATGGCTACACCTTC.

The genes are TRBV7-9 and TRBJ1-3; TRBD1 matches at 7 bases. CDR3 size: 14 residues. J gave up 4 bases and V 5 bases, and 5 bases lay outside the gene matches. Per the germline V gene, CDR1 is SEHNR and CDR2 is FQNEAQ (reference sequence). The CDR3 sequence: CASSLGTEGNTIYF. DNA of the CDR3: TGTGCCAGCAGCCTAGGGACAGAGGGAAACACCATATATTTT.